This TCR beta chain derives from a study of cytomegalovirus exposure and HLA in healthy donors. PCR employed 60 Vbeta and 13 Jbeta primers. This table comes from immunoSEQ multiplex PCR, and its TCRdb copy is limited to in-frame clones, with some not included. Of about 110,000 clones listed, roughly 70% are singletons. CDR1 and CDR2 (germline): SGDLS, YYNGEE. The CDR3 runs 16 residues. V dropped 0 bases and J dropped 6 bases, with 18 bases sitting between them. This receptor was identified in a man between 35 and 55 years old in good health and CMV-seropositive. Sequences were obtained from PBMCs. This chain uses TRBV9 with TRBJ1-2, with a possible D match to TRBD1 (6 bases). The CDR3 DNA reads as TGTGCCAGCAGCGTAGTTGGGACCGGACAGACCGATGGCTACACCTTC. It is translated as CASSVVGTGQTDGYTF.